A single sample gave rise to the 32 T cell receptor beta chains below, sequenced in a study of human T cells and chemical hapten exposure. TCRdb independently ran MiXCR on the RACE reads; one entry per CDR3 protein. The repertoire holds roughly 43,000 distinct CDR3 sequences, with about 4% as singletons. The time point denotes: healthy volunteer bleed at 6 weeks. Unfractionated whole blood yielded total RNA. Material: whole blood. The receptors derive from a human donor in good health. Some clones in this sample may be carry-over from other donors' samples.

This clonotype was counted at least ten times. The V and J genes are TRBV6-5 and TRBJ2-1; possible D gene TRBD2, 5 bases. The germline V gene has CDR1 MNHEY and CDR2 SVGAGI. The CDR3 covers 15 residues. The V end lost 5 bases, the J end lost 0 bases, and 11 bases lay between the germline ends. CDR3 region: CASSIRTFSYNEQFF. Written as DNA, the CDR3 is TGTGCCAGCAGTATACGGACTTTCTCCTACAATGAGCAGTTCTTC.

This rearrangement joins TRBV6-6 to TRBJ1-2; 7 bases agree with TRBD1. Trimming removed 6 bases from V and 3 bases from J; junction bases left unmatched: 4. The CDR3 length is 13 residues. Germline CDR1 MNHNY, CDR2 SVGAGI (reference sequence). The CDR3 reads CASRLTGDYGYTF. The CDR3 DNA is TGTGCCAGCAGGTTAACAGGGGACTATGGCTACACCTTC.

There are many counts of this clonotype. The V and J genes are TRBV5-1 and TRBJ2-2; D may be TRBD1 (6 bases). V lost 4 bases and J 6 bases, leaving 13 bases between the germline ends. Per the germline V gene, CDR1 is SGHRS and CDR2 is YFSETQ. This CDR3 is built from 14 residues. CDR3 sequence reads: CASSPRTVAGELFF. The CDR3 nucleotides read TGCGCCAGCAGCCCTCGGACAGTGGCCGGGGAGCTGTTTTTT.

This chain joins TRBV3-1 and TRBJ2-7; no reliable D call. CDR1 is LGHDT, CDR2 YNNKEL, per germline (reference sequence). Trimming removed 0 bases from V and 3 bases from J, with 12 bases in between. CDR3 size: 15 residues. CDR3 sequence (DNA): TGTGCCAGCAGCCAAGATTCCGGACGGGTCTACGAGCAGTACTTC. Its translation is CASSQDSGRVYEQYF.

In this sample, this clonotype turned up a few times. The chain uses TRBV4-2 and TRBJ1-6; no clear D. V lost 0 bases, J lost 10 bases, and 10 bases lay in between. Germline-derived CDR1 and CDR2 are LGHNA and YNFKEQ. The CDR3 is 14 residues long. The CDR3 region is CASSQDLPQSPLHF. The DNA for the CDR3 is TGTGCCAGCAGCCAAGATCTACCCCAGTCACCCCTCCACTTT.

This rearrangement joins TRBV23-1 to TRBJ2-3; D may be TRBD1 or TRBD2 (6 bases each). TRBV23-1 is noted as an ORF with a role that remains uncertain. Between the trimmed V and J ends, which lost 0 bases and 4 bases, there was a span of 14 bases. The CDR3 covers 16 residues. The CDR3 DNA is TGCGCCAGCAGTCAATCAGGGGGGCGGAGGTCAGATACGCAGTATTTT. Translating it yields CASSQSGGRRSDTQYF.

In its sample, this clonotype was seen many times. The chain uses TRBV6-1 and TRBJ2-7; TRBD1 matches at 9 bases. This CDR3 has 14 residues. V shed 5 bases, J shed 5 bases, and the junction held 7 bases outside the gene matches. Germline V gene data show CDR1 as MNHNS and CDR2 as SASEGT. The CDR3 loop is CASSTTGGLDEQYF. CDR3 coding DNA: TGTGCCAGCAGTACAACAGGGGGCCTGGACGAGCAGTACTTC.

In this sample, this clonotype turned up many times. The CDR3 bases are TGCAGCGTTGGTCCACCGGGAAGTAACTATGGCTACACCTTC. Protein sequence: CSVGPPGSNYGYTF. The chain recombines TRBV29-1 with TRBJ1-2, with no clear D. The CDR3 covers 14 residues. Germline assignment: CDR1 SQVTM and CDR2 ANQGSEA. Between the trimmed V and J ends, which lost 4 bases and 1 base, there was a span of 13 bases. Full variable domain (outside the CDR3, taken from reference TRBV29-1 and TRBJ1-2): SAVISQKPSRDICQRGTSLTIQCQVDSQVTMMFWYRQQPGQSLTLIATANQGSEATYESGFVIDKFPISRPNLTFSTLTVSNMSPEDSSIYLCSVGPPGSNYGYTFGSGTRLTVV.

The V gene is TRBV27, the J gene TRBJ2-2, with 7 nucleotides matching TRBD2. The CDR3 contains 14 residues. The trim removed 7 bases at V and 4 bases at J, leaving 6 bases unmatched. Germline V gene lookup returns CDR1 MNHEY and CDR2 SMNVEV (reference sequence). The CDR3 loop reads CASNSGGVTGELFF. CDR3 nucleotides: TGTGCCAGCAATTCTGGGGGGGTCACCGGGGAGCTGTTTTTT.

This clonotype was recorded at least ten times. The chain couples TRBV10-1 to TRBJ2-3; the D is unclear. This CDR3 contains 13 residues. V lost 2 bases to trimming and J lost 2 bases, with 5 bases between them. Per germline, CDR1 WNHNN and CDR2 SYGVQD (reference sequence). The chain's CDR3 is CASSEPTTDTQYF. The CDR3 DNA reads as TGCGCCAGCAGTGAGCCCACCACAGATACGCAGTATTTT.

This clonotype was observed at least ten times. V and J are TRBV12-3 or TRBV12-4 and TRBJ2-1, with D perhaps matching TRBD2 (5 bases). The germline V and J ends were trimmed by 6 bases and 12 bases, with 15 bases remaining between them. The CDR3 sequence is 12 residues long. The CDR3 protein is CASSENLAAQFF. CDR3 coding DNA: TGTGCCAGCAGCGAAAACCTAGCAGCGCAGTTCTTC.

This clonotype appeared many times. The CDR3 coding sequence is TGTGCCAGCAGGGGGGCGGCAGATACGCAGTATTTT. Its protein product is CASRGAADTQYF. V is TRBV12-3 or TRBV12-4 and J is TRBJ2-3; possibly TRBD1 for D (6 bases). V lost 6 bases to trimming and J lost 4 bases, with 8 bases between them. The CDR3 extends over 12 amino acids.

This clonotype was seen repeatedly, ten times or more. CDR3 sequence reads: CASRPGVGIGYTF. DNA for the CDR3: TGTGCCAGCAGGCCAGGGGTTGGAATTGGCTACACCTTC. This chain connects TRBV28 to TRBJ1-2, with a possible D match to TRBD1 (6 bases). CDR3 length equals 13 residues. Trimming removed 6 bases from V and 7 bases from J, with 15 bases in between. The germline CDR1 and CDR2 sequences are MDHEN and SYDVKM.

The sample holds many counts of this clonotype. The chain recombines TRBV12-3 or TRBV12-4 with TRBJ1-1; TRBD1 is a possible D gene (6 bases). There are 14 residues in the CDR3. Deletions cut 5 bases from V and 1 base from J, with 11 bases between. CDR3 region: CASSTGSWNTEAFF. Here the CDR3 DNA reads TGTGCCAGCAGTACAGGGTCTTGGAACACTGAAGCTTTCTTT.

The chain combines TRBV28 with TRBJ2-1; no reliable D call. This CDR3 has 19 residues. In germline, CDR1 is MDHEN, CDR2 SYDVKM. The V and J ends lost 7 bases and 6 bases respectively, with 31 bases between them. The CDR3 region is CASNRRRWATAQVGNEQFF. DNA for the CDR3: TGTGCCAGCAACCGCCGGCGATGGGCTACCGCCCAGGTGGGCAATGAGCAGTTCTTC.

This clonotype was observed at least ten times. The chain links TRBV6-2 or TRBV6-3 to TRBJ1-1; D gene ambiguous. The CDR3 is made up of 13 amino acids. Germline-derived CDR1 and CDR2 are MNHEY and SVGEGT. The germline V and J ends were trimmed by 4 bases and 0 bases, with 6 bases remaining between them. CDR3 region: CASSSGLNTEAFF. CDR3 DNA: TGTGCCAGCAGTTCAGGACTGAACACTGAAGCTTTCTTT.

This clonotype was seen many times. The chain employs TRBV24-1 and TRBJ2-7; 12 nucleotides agree with TRBD2. The junction had 1 base not matched to a gene; V was cut back by 3 bases and J by 2 bases. CDR1 is KGHDR and CDR2 is SFDVKD in the germline V gene. This CDR3 is built from 15 residues. CDR3 amino acids: CATSDRTSGTYEQYF. The CDR3 DNA is TGTGCCACCAGTGATCGGACTAGCGGGACCTACGAGCAGTACTTC.

The gene calls are TRBV3-1 and TRBJ1-2; 9 nucleotides match TRBD1. After removal of 1 base from V and 3 bases from J, the junction contained 12 bases not matched to a gene. The CDR3 has 18 amino acids. CDR1 is LGHDT and CDR2 is YNNKEL in the germline V gene (reference sequence). CDR3 bases: TGTGCCAGCAGCCAAGGATGGGACAGGGAGTCCGCAGACTATGGCTACACCTTC. Protein product: CASSQGWDRESADYGYTF. The variable domain in full, completed from reference TRBV3-1 and TRBJ1-2, reads DTAVSQTPKYLVTQMGNDKSIKCEQNLGHDTMYWYKQDSKKFLKIMFSYNNKELIINETVPNRFSPKSPDKAHLNLHINSLELGDSAVYFCASSQGWDRESADYGYTFGSGTRLTVV.

The chain joins TRBV6-6 to TRBJ1-2; TRBD1 matches 8 bases. The CDR3 is made up of 16 amino acids. Germline trimming cut 5 bases from V and 0 bases from J; bases unmatched to any gene: 8. Germline lookup yields CDR1 MNHNY and CDR2 SVGAGI (reference sequence). CDR3 DNA sequence: TGTGCCAGCAGTCGGGTCGGGACAGGTTCTAACTATGGCTACACCTTC. It codes for CASSRVGTGSNYGYTF.

This clonotype was recorded many times. The gene calls are TRBV9 and TRBJ2-7; 7 nucleotides agree with TRBD2. CDR1 and CDR2 from the germline V gene are SGDLS and YYNGEE. V trimming: 0 bases; J trimming: 5 bases; junction bases outside the gene matches: 5. CDR3 length: 14 residues. CDR3 amino acids: CASSVDPSGHEQYF. For the CDR3, the DNA is TGTGCCAGCAGCGTAGACCCTAGCGGCCACGAGCAGTACTTC. Full variable domain (remainder filled in from reference TRBV9 and TRBJ2-7): DSGVTQTPKHLITATGQRVTLRCSPRSGDLSVYWYQQSLDQGLQFLIQYYNGEERAKGNILERFSAQQFPDLHSELNLSSLELGDSALYFCASSVDPSGHEQYFGPGTRLTVT.

This clonotype has a count of ten or more. This chain links TRBV6-6 with TRBJ2-7, with 8 bases lining up with TRBD1. J lost 4 bases, V lost 7 bases, and 3 bases had no gene match. This CDR3 comprises 12 residues. Per the germline V gene, CDR1 is MNHNY and CDR2 is SVGAGI (reference sequence). CDR3 nucleotides: TGTGCCAGCAAAGGACAGGGTTACGAGCAGTACTTC. This sequence encodes CASKGQGYEQYF.

This clonotype came up many times. V usage is TRBV27 and J usage is TRBJ1-2; D remains ambiguous. The germline V gene encodes CDR1 MNHEY and CDR2 SMNVEV (reference sequence). This CDR3 has 13 amino acids. The germline V and J ends were trimmed by 2 bases and 0 bases, with 4 bases remaining between them. The DNA for the CDR3 is TGTGCCAGCAGTTTAGGTACTAACTATGGCTACACCTTC. It codes for CASSLGTNYGYTF.

The sample holds many counts of this clonotype. The V call is TRBV28, the J call TRBJ1-6, with unresolved D. V lost 5 bases, J lost 7 bases, and 6 bases lay in between. CDR3 length equals 12 residues. Germline V gene sequence: CDR1 MDHEN, CDR2 SYDVKM. The CDR3 spells CASSTRNSPLHF. The CDR3 region has the DNA TGTGCCAGCAGTACCCGGAATTCACCCCTCCACTTT. The complete variable domain, with remaining parts taken from reference TRBV28 and TRBJ1-6, reads DVKVTQSSRYLVKRTGEKVFLECVQDMDHENMFWYRQDPGLGLRLIYFSYDVKMKEKGDIPEGYSVSREKKERFSLILESASTNQTSMYLCASSTRNSPLHFGNGTRLTVT.

This clonotype was detected ten times or more. The CDR3 is CASSLIAGANTGELFF. The CDR3 DNA follows: TGTGCCAGCAGTTTAATTGCGGGGGCTAACACCGGGGAGCTGTTTTTT. The genes are TRBV28 and TRBJ2-2; TRBD2 might be the D (7 bases). Germline V gene lookup returns CDR1 MDHEN and CDR2 SYDVKM. This CDR3 is 16 amino acids long. Trimming shortened V by 2 bases and J by 2 bases, and 12 bases separated the two germline ends.

This clonotype was recorded at least ten times. The V gene is TRBV5-4, the J gene TRBJ1-1; perhaps TRBD1 as D (5 bases). Trimming shortened V by 0 bases and J by 1 base, and 10 bases separated the two germline ends. Germline V lookup: CDR1 SGHNT, CDR2 YYREEE (reference sequence). The CDR3 has 15 residues. The CDR3 bases are TGTGCCAGCAGCTTGGTAGGGGTCGGGAACACTGAAGCTTTCTTT. Translation: CASSLVGVGNTEAFF.

Ten or more counts support this clonotype. The gene calls are TRBV4-1 and TRBJ2-2; 7 positions agree with TRBD1. The CDR3 consists of 14 residues. In germline, CDR1 is MGHRA, CDR2 YSYEKL. The junction had 3 bases not matched to a gene; V was cut back by 2 bases and J by 6 bases. CDR3 nucleotides: TGCGCCAGCAGCCAATCACAGGGGCCCGGGGAGCTGTTTTTT. It codes for CASSQSQGPGELFF.

The table lists this clonotype with a few counts. The gene calls are TRBV6-2 or TRBV6-3 and TRBJ1-1; tentatively, D is TRBD1 (5 bases). Trimming stripped 0 bases from V and 3 bases from J, with 14 bases between. The CDR3 loop spans 16 amino acids. From germline, CDR1 is MNHEY and CDR2 SVGEGT. CDR3 protein: CASSYSPGGPHTEAFF. CDR3 bases: TGTGCCAGCAGTTACTCGCCCGGGGGACCCCACACTGAAGCTTTCTTT.

V usage is TRBV6-6 and J usage is TRBJ1-3, with TRBD1 as a possible D gene (5 bases). Per germline, CDR1 MNHNY and CDR2 SVGAGI (reference sequence). This CDR3 contains 15 residues. V was shortened by 6 bases and J by 0 bases, with 12 bases between the two germline ends. CDR3 sequence (DNA): TGTGCCAGCAGCCCTCAGGGAGCCTCTGGAAACACCATATATTTT. Protein: CASSPQGASGNTIYF.

This clonotype occurred a few times. The rearrangement uses TRBV29-1 and TRBJ2-1; possibly TRBD1 for D (5 bases). V lost 0 bases to trimming and J lost 6 bases, with 18 bases between them. Germline V gene lookup returns CDR1 SQVTM and CDR2 ANQGSEA. This CDR3 spans 16 amino acids. The CDR3 here is CSVEDPQGGGFNEQFF. The CDR3, as DNA: TGCAGCGTTGAAGATCCCCAGGGCGGTGGGTTCAATGAGCAGTTCTTC.

In this sample, this clonotype turned up many times. V is TRBV18 and J is TRBJ1-1, with 8 bases lining up with TRBD1. This CDR3 contains 15 residues. The V and J ends lost 2 bases and 5 bases, in that order; junction bases with no gene match: 7. Looked up from germline, CDR1 is KGHSH and CDR2 is LQKENI. The CDR3 reads CASSPVGQGGTEAFF. The CDR3 DNA sequence: TGTGCCAGCTCACCAGTTGGACAGGGTGGGACTGAAGCTTTCTTT.

By share, this clonotype counts as medium-sized (0.01 to 0.1%). The gene calls are TRBV29-1 and TRBJ2-3; D is undetermined. The CDR3 is made up of 12 amino acids. In germline, CDR1 is SQVTM, CDR2 ANQGSEA. V dropped 1 base and J dropped 0 bases, with 2 bases sitting between them. CDR3 nucleotide sequence: TGCAGCGTTGAAGCTAGCACAGATACGCAGTATTTT. Its protein product is CSVEASTDTQYF.

This clonotype was recorded at least ten times. This chain links TRBV6-6 with TRBJ1-1; D possibly corresponds to TRBD1 (6 bases). The CDR3 runs 14 residues. Germline V CDR1 and CDR2: MNHNY, SVGAGI (reference sequence). Trimming shortened V by 8 bases and J by 0 bases, and 13 bases separated the two germline ends. The chain's CDR3 is CASCGDNMNTEAFF. Here the CDR3 DNA reads TGTGCCAGCTGTGGGGACAATATGAACACTGAAGCTTTCTTT.